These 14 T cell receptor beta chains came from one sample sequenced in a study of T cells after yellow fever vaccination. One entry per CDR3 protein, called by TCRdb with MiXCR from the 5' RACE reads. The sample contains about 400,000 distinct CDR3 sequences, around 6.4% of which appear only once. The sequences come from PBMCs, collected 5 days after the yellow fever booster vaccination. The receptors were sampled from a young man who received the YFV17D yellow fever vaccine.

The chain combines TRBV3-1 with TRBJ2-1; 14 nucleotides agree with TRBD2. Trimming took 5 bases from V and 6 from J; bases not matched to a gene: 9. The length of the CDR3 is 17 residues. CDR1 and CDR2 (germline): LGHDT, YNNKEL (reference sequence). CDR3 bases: TGTGCCAGCAGCAAGGGGACTAGCGGGAGCGGGGGCAATGAGCAGTTCTTC. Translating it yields CASSKGTSGSGGNEQFF.

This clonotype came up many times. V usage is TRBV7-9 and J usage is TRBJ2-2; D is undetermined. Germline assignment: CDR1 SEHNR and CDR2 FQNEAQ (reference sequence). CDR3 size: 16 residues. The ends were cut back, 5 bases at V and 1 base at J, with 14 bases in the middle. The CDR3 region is CASSPADHLNTGELFF. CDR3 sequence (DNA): TGTGCCAGCAGCCCCGCGGACCACCTGAACACCGGGGAGCTGTTTTTT.

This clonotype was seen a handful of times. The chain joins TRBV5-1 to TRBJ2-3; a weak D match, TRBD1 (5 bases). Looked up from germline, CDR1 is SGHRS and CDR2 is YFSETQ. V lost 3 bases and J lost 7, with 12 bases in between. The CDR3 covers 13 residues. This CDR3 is CASSSNGANTQYF. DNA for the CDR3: TGCGCCAGCAGCTCAAATGGGGCCAATACGCAGTATTTT.

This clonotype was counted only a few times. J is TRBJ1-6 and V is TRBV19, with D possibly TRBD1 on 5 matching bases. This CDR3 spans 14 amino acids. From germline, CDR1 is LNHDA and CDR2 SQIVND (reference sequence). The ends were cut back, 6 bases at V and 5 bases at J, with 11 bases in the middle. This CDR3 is CASRTWGDNSPLHF. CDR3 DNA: TGTGCCAGTAGAACCTGGGGGGATAATTCACCCCTCCACTTT.

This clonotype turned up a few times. The chain's CDR3 is CASSLPRTGTGANVLTF. The CDR3 coding sequence is TGCGCCAGCAGCTTGCCGAGAACAGGAACTGGGGCCAACGTCCTGACTTTC. The chain uses TRBV5-1 and TRBJ2-6, with TRBD1 as a possible D gene (5 bases). CDR1 is SGHRS and CDR2 is YFSETQ in the germline V gene. Trimming pared 1 base from V and 2 bases from J, leaving 13 bases between. CDR3 length: 17 residues.

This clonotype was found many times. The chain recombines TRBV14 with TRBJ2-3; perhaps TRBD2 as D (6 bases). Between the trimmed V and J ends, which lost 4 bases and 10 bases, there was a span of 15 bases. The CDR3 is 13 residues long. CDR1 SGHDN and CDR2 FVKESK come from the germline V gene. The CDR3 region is CASSPRFAGSQYF. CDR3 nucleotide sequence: TGTGCCAGCAGCCCCCGGTTTGCGGGATCGCAGTATTTT. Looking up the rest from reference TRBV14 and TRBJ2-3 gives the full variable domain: EAGVTQFPSHSVIEKGQTVTLRCDPISGHDNLYWYRRVMGKEIKFLLHFVKESKQDESGMPNNRFLAERTGGTYSTLKVQPAELEDSGVYFCASSPRFAGSQYFGPGTRLTVL.

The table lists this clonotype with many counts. The CDR3 DNA sequence: TGTGCCAGCAGCTTAGTTCCTAGGAGCTCCTACGAGCAGTACTTC. It codes for CASSLVPRSSYEQYF. This chain uses TRBV7-2 with TRBJ2-7, with unresolved D. This CDR3 is built from 15 residues. The V gene's germline CDR1 is SGHTA and CDR2 FQGNSA. V was pared by 1 base and J by 0 bases, with 10 bases between.

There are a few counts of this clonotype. The CDR3 region has the DNA TGTGCCAGCAGTTACCAAGCCTGGACTGACTACGAGCAGTACTTC. This translates into CASSYQAWTDYEQYF. This rearrangement joins TRBV6-5 to TRBJ2-7; possibly TRBD2 for D (5 bases). This CDR3 has 15 residues. CDR1 is MNHEY and CDR2 is SVGAGI in the germline V gene. Trimming took 2 bases from V and 3 from J, leaving 14 bases between them.

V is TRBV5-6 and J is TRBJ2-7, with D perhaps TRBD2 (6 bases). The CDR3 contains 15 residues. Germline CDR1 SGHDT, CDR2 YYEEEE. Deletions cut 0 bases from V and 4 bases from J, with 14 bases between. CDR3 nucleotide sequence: TGTGCCAGCAGCTTGGCCCGCGGGACCTTTTACGAGCAGTACTTC. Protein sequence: CASSLARGTFYEQYF.

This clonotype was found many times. CDR3 DNA sequence: TGTGCCAGCAGCTTAGTACCGGGAACTTTAGACAATGAGCAGTTCTTC. Amino acid sequence: CASSLVPGTLDNEQFF. V and J are TRBV7-2 and TRBJ2-1; tentative D call: TRBD2 (5 bases). Trimming pared 1 base from V and 5 bases from J, leaving 15 bases between. The CDR3 spans 16 residues. Germline V lookup: CDR1 SGHTA, CDR2 FQGNSA.

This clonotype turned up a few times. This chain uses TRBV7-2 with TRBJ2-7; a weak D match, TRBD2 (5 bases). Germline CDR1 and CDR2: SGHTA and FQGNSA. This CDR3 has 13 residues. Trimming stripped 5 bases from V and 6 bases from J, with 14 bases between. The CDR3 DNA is TGTGCCAGCAGCCCAATAGACCGGGGCGAGCAGTACTTC. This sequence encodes CASSPIDRGEQYF. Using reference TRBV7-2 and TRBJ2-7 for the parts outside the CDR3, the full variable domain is GAGVSQSPSNKVTEKGKDVELRCDPISGHTALYWYRQSLGQGLEFLIYFQGNSAPDKSGLPSDRFSAERTGGSVSTLTIQRTQQEDSAVYLCASSPIDRGEQYFGPGTRLTVT.

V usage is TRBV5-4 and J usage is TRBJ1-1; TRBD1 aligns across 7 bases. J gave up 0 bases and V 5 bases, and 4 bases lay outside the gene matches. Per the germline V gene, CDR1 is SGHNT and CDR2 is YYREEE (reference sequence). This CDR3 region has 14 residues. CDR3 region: CASRMGTVNTEAFF. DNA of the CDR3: TGTGCCAGCAGAATGGGGACAGTGAACACTGAAGCTTTCTTT.

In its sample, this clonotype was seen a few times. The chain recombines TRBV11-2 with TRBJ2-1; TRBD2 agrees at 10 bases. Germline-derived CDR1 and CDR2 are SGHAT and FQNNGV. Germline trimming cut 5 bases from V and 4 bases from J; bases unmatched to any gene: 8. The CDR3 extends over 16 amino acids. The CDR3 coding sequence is TGTGCCAGCAGCCCAGCGAGCGGGAGGGAATACAATGAGCAGTTCTTC. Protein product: CASSPASGREYNEQFF.

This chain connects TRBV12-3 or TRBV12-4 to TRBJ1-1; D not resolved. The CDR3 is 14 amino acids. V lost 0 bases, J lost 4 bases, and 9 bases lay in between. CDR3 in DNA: TGTGCCAGCAGTTTAGCCGGACCGACCACTGAAGCTTTCTTT. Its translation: CASSLAGPTTEAFF.